Sequencing of this T cell receptor beta chain was carried out in a study of cytomegalovirus exposure and HLA in healthy donors. Study context: Roughly 80 million unique TCRs from HLA-typed donors made up an early data release. Study-wide results and limits: The sole available immune exposure information was CMV serostatus. HLA restriction was apparent for most CMV-associated TCR beta chains in a later analysis.

With respect to this clone: Its target is unknown.

The V gene end was trimmed by 4 bases and the J gene end by 8 bases; junction bases not matched to a gene: 2. The CDR3 consists of 13 residues. Per the germline V gene, CDR1 is LGHNA and CDR2 is YSLEER. The PCR had 60 Vbeta and 13 Jbeta primers. The table came from immunoSEQ multiplex PCR; TCRdb's copy has only in-frame clones and leaves some out. Of 95,000 to 100,000 clones listed, approximately 76% are singletons. This chain uses TRBV4-3 with TRBJ2-1; 10 bases agree with TRBD2. What was sequenced was PBMCs. The source of this sequence is a man in his forties in good health and CMV-seronegative. The CDR3 bases are TGCGCCAGCAGCCTAGCGGGGGGCTATGAGCAGTTCTTC. Its protein product is CASSLAGGYEQFF.